The clone carrying this TCR beta chain was recorded many times. Its antigen is currently unknown. The source of the sample is a study of Graves' ophthalmopathy and Graves' hyperthyroidism. In the study overall: Peripheral blood was obtained at first diagnosis, ahead of any treatment. General study findings and limits: The model's prediction of ophthalmopathy progression had approximately 67% sensitivity and approximately 77% specificity.

This CDR3 is built from 14 residues. CDR1 and CDR2 (germline): MNHEY, SMNVEV (reference sequence). V lost 2 bases and J lost 5, with 12 bases in between. RNA transcripts were the template, and TCR beta CDR3 regions were amplified from them. The library came from an HTBI-primed first-round RT-PCR and a second-round multiplex PCR. TCRdb processed the multiplex PCR reads anew with MiXCR; each CDR3 protein has one entry. The sample consists of 200,000 to 250,000 distinct CDR3 sequences, approximately 21% of them appearing once. The sequence came from a woman aged 45-65 years with Graves' ophthalmopathy. Sequencing input: peripheral blood. The chain recombines TRBV27 with TRBJ2-5, with no clear D. The CDR3, as DNA: TGTGCCAGCAGTTTACACGCAAACGCGGAGACCCAGTACTTC. It specifies CASSLHANAETQYF.